Listed below are T cell receptor beta chains from one sample, sequenced in a study of T cell responses to AZD1222 COVID-19 vaccine. TCRdb keeps only in-frame clones here, not all; method: immunoSEQ multiplex PCR. Of about 130,000 clones listed, about nine tenths were seen once; the top ten hold about 1.5%. Sequences were derived from peripheral blood, sampled on day 0 of AZD1222 vaccination. These receptors all stem from an adult in good health. Each CDR3 is given with its conserved first and last residue. The order of the fields is D gene, J gene, clone size, V gene, CDR3 protein, CDR3 DNA. The D gene is left open where the match is weak. The size of a clone is reported for some rows only, either as once, few or many, or as a class for expanded clones.

D gene: TRBD1; J gene: TRBJ1-2; clone size: -; V gene: TRBV27; CDR3 protein: CASSLSGTGTLYGYTF; CDR3 DNA: TGTGCCAGCAGTTTATCGGGGACAGGGACTCTCTATGGCTACACCTTC
D gene: TRBD1; J gene: TRBJ1-2; clone size: -; V gene: TRBV3-1/TRBV3-2; CDR3 protein: CASSQRTGGYGYTF; CDR3 DNA: TGTGCCAGCAGCCAACGGACAGGGGGTTATGGCTACACCTTC
D gene: TRBD1; J gene: TRBJ1-4; clone size: few; V gene: TRBV28; CDR3 protein: CASSSGQGRTNEKLFF; CDR3 DNA: TGTGCCAGCAGCTCCGGACAGGGGAGGACTAATGAAAAACTGTTTTTT
D gene: TRBD1; J gene: TRBJ1-1; clone size: -; V gene: TRBV7-2; CDR3 protein: CASSPDRGSTEAFF; CDR3 DNA: TGTGCCAGCAGCCCCGACAGGGGTAGCACTGAAGCTTTCTTT
D gene: -; J gene: TRBJ1-4; clone size: -; V gene: TRBV4-1; CDR3 protein: CASSQVGGAYTNEKLFF; CDR3 DNA: TGCGCCAGCAGCCAAGTTGGTGGGGCTTATACTAATGAAAAACTGTTTTTT
D gene: TRBD2; J gene: TRBJ2-1; clone size: -; V gene: TRBV7-9; CDR3 protein: CASSLSKRGYEQFF; CDR3 DNA: TGTGCCAGCAGCTTATCTAAGCGGGGGTATGAGCAGTTCTTC
D gene: -; J gene: TRBJ1-1; clone size: -; V gene: TRBV12-3/TRBV12-4; CDR3 protein: CASSWFGTEAFF; CDR3 DNA: TGTGCCAGCAGTTGGTTCGGGACTGAAGCTTTCTTT
D gene: TRBD1; J gene: TRBJ1-4; clone size: -; V gene: TRBV25-1; CDR3 protein: CASSAQGAQYQEKLFF; CDR3 DNA: TGTGCCAGCAGTGCCCAGGGGGCGCAGTATCAGGAAAAACTGTTTTTT
D gene: -; J gene: TRBJ2-5; clone size: -; V gene: TRBV5-1; CDR3 protein: CASSRIPGSGAETQYF; CDR3 DNA: TGCGCCAGCAGCCGAATCCCCGGCTCGGGGGCAGAGACCCAGTACTTC
D gene: -; J gene: TRBJ1-2; clone size: -; V gene: TRBV30; CDR3 protein: CAWSGQGYGYTF; CDR3 DNA: TGTGCCTGGAGCGGGCAGGGTTACGGCTACACCTTC
D gene: TRBD1; J gene: TRBJ2-1; clone size: -; V gene: TRBV13; CDR3 protein: CASSSWTGEYNEQFF; CDR3 DNA: TGTGCCAGCAGCTCGTGGACAGGGGAATACAATGAGCAGTTCTTC
D gene: -; J gene: TRBJ2-1; clone size: -; V gene: TRBV5-1; CDR3 protein: CASSFQPLGSYNEQFF; CDR3 DNA: TGCGCCAGCAGCTTCCAACCCCTCGGGTCCTACAATGAGCAGTTCTTC
D gene: TRBD1; J gene: TRBJ2-7; clone size: -; V gene: TRBV3-1/TRBV3-2; CDR3 protein: CASSQDNRGRYEQYF; CDR3 DNA: TGTGCCAGCAGCCAAGATAACAGGGGTCGATACGAGCAGTACTTC
D gene: TRBD1; J gene: TRBJ1-5; clone size: -; V gene: TRBV28; CDR3 protein: CASSSGQEKGPQHF; CDR3 DNA: TGTGCCAGCAGTTCTGGACAGGAAAAAGGGCCCCAGCATTTT
D gene: -; J gene: TRBJ2-6; clone size: -; V gene: TRBV2; CDR3 protein: CARRDIGGANVLTF; CDR3 DNA: TGTGCCAGACGTGACATCGGAGGGGCCAACGTCCTGACTTTC
D gene: -; J gene: TRBJ2-3; clone size: -; V gene: TRBV19; CDR3 protein: CASSDRGQRTDTQYF; CDR3 DNA: TGTGCCAGTAGTGATAGGGGACAACGCACAGATACGCAGTATTTT
D gene: TRBD1; J gene: TRBJ1-1; clone size: -; V gene: TRBV4-3; CDR3 protein: CASSQGQGTSYVNTEAFF; CDR3 DNA: TGCGCCAGCAGTCAAGGACAGGGGACGTCTTATGTGAACACTGAAGCTTTCTTT
D gene: -; J gene: TRBJ2-3; clone size: -; V gene: TRBV6-6; CDR3 protein: CASSHKTPSRRAKTDTQYF; CDR3 DNA: TGTGCCAGCAGTCACAAAACCCCCTCCCGCAGGGCTAAGACAGATACGCAGTATTTT
D gene: -; J gene: TRBJ2-5; clone size: -; V gene: TRBV15; CDR3 protein: CATSRVSGEQTQYF; CDR3 DNA: TGTGCCACCAGCAGAGTTTCAGGGGAGCAGACCCAGTACTTC
D gene: -; J gene: TRBJ2-2; clone size: -; V gene: TRBV18; CDR3 protein: CASSPRAGELFF; CDR3 DNA: TGTGCCAGCTCACCACGGGCCGGGGAGCTGTTTTTT
D gene: -; J gene: TRBJ1-1; clone size: -; V gene: TRBV2; CDR3 protein: CASSEYRANTEAFF; CDR3 DNA: TGTGCCAGCAGTGAATACAGGGCGAACACTGAAGCTTTCTTT
D gene: -; J gene: TRBJ1-5; clone size: -; V gene: TRBV12-3/TRBV12-4; CDR3 protein: CASSLVRQPQHF; CDR3 DNA: TGTGCCAGCAGTTTAGTTCGTCAGCCCCAGCATTTT
D gene: -; J gene: TRBJ1-3; clone size: -; V gene: TRBV19; CDR3 protein: CASNYGNTIYF; CDR3 DNA: TGTGCCAGTAATTACGGAAACACCATATATTTT
D gene: TRBD1; J gene: TRBJ2-4; clone size: once; V gene: TRBV24-1; CDR3 protein: CATWNRGRVKNIQYF; CDR3 DNA: TGTGCCACCTGGAACAGGGGAAGGGTCAAAAACATTCAGTACTTC
D gene: -; J gene: TRBJ1-3; clone size: -; V gene: TRBV18; CDR3 protein: CASSSSTGSSGNTIYF; CDR3 DNA: TGTGCCAGCTCATCATCCACAGGGAGTTCTGGAAACACCATATATTTT
D gene: -; J gene: TRBJ2-5; clone size: -; V gene: TRBV5-1; CDR3 protein: CASSLVSRETQYF; CDR3 DNA: TGCGCCAGCAGCTTGGTCTCTCGAGAGACCCAGTACTTC